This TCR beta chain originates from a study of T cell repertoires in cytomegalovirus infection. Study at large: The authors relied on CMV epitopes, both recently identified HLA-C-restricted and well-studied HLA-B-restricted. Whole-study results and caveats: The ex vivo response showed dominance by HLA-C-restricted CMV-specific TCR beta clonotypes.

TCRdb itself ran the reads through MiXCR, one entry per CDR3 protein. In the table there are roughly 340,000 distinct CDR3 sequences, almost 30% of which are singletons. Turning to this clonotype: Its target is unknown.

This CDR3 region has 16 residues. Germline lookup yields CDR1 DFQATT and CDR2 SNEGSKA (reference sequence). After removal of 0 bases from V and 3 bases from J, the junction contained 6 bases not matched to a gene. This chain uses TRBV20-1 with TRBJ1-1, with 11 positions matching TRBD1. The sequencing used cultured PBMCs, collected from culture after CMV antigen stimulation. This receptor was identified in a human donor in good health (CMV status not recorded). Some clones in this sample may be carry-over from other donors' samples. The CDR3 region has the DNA TGCAGTGCTAGAGATTGGGACAGGGGGTTCCACACTGAAGCTTTCTTT. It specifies CSARDWDRGFHTEAFF.